Sequencing of this TCR beta chain was carried out in a study of cytomegalovirus exposure and HLA in healthy donors. Overall study findings and caveats: TRBV6-2, TRBV6-3 and some other V segments were unresolvable in 87-base-pair reads.

Comments on this clone: Its antigen is unidentified.

PCR used 60 Vbeta primers and 13 Jbeta primers. Per the study methods: An analysis that came later counted 80 million or so unique TCR beta chains, around 10 million shared. Method: immunoSEQ multiplex PCR; TCRdb's copy keeps in-frame clones and lacks some. That table supplies the V and J calls and clone size; D and trimming were determined from the DNA. The profile covers more than 80,000 clones, with under 80% appearing a single time and about 6.1% taken by the ten largest. The germline V gene has CDR1 ENHRY and CDR2 SYGVKD. The CDR3 is made up of 11 amino acids. Trimming took off 6 bases at V and 3 bases at J, with 6 bases between the two ends.

This rearrangement joins TRBV10-3 to TRBJ2-7, with D maybe TRBD1 (5 bases). Sequencing was done on a sample of PBMCs. The receptor's source is a woman between 50 and 59 years old in good health and CMV-seropositive. The CDR3 reads CAISDSYEQYF. As DNA, the CDR3 is TGTGCCATCAGCGACAGCTACGAGCAGTACTTC.